A single sample is the source of the 6 T cell receptor beta chains below, sequenced in a study of blood T cells in healthy people across ages. Primers used in a second PCR of about 6 to 11 cycles were a sample-barcoded 5' primer and a J-beta primer mix. TCRdb itself ran the 5' RACE reads through MiXCR, one entry per CDR3 protein. The table has hundreds of thousands of distinct CDR3 sequences, 22% seen once. Sequenced input: blood. The receptors originated from a man between 65 and 85 years old in good health.

The V gene is TRBV12-3 or TRBV12-4, the J gene TRBJ2-7; a weak D match, TRBD1 (6 bases). The J call may be incorrect, as the DNA end agrees better with TRBJ2-1. The CDR3 is 15 residues long. CDR3 residues: CASSLQGIQRNEQFF. The CDR3 nucleotides read TGTGCCAGCAGTCTCCAGGGGATTCAGAGGAATGAGCAGTTCTTC.

The V and J genes are TRBV6-2 or TRBV6-3 and TRBJ1-5; no clear D gene. Per the germline V gene, CDR1 is MNHEY and CDR2 is SVGEGT. Trimming pared 6 bases from V and 8 bases from J, leaving 11 bases between. There are 12 residues in the CDR3. CDR3 loop: CASRGFGEPQHF. The DNA for the CDR3 is TGTGCCAGCAGGGGGTTTGGGGAGCCCCAGCATTTT.

The chain combines TRBV5-1 with TRBJ2-2; D is uncertain. Germline CDR1 and CDR2: SGHRS and YFSETQ. V was shortened by 4 bases and J by 3 bases, with 13 bases between the two germline ends. There are 15 residues in the CDR3. In nucleotides, the CDR3 is TGCGCCAGCAGCACGGCACCCCTTGACACCGGGGAGCTGTTTTTT. Translated, it gives CASSTAPLDTGELFF.

The sample holds a few counts of this clonotype. The V and J genes are TRBV24-1 and TRBJ2-1; 8 bases line up with TRBD1. This CDR3 region has 15 residues. V lost 4 bases and J lost 7; bases outside the gene matches: 8. The V gene's germline CDR1 is KGHDR and CDR2 SFDVKD. CDR3 bases: TGTGCCACCAGTGACTTCGGACAGGGAGCGAATGAGCAGTTCTTC. Its protein is CATSDFGQGANEQFF.

This sequence joins TRBV5-1 and TRBJ2-5; 9 bases line up with TRBD2. The DNA end lines up better with TRBJ2-1; the J call may be wrong. The germline V gene encodes CDR1 SGHRS and CDR2 YFSETQ. The CDR3 extends over 16 amino acids. CDR3 bases: TGCGCCAGCAGCTTGATAAGCGGGAGGTCCGGGAATGAGCAGTTCTTC. Translated, it gives CASSLISGRSGNEQFF.

The genes are TRBV29-1 and TRBJ1-1, with D possibly TRBD1 on 5 matching bases. The CDR3 contains 12 residues. V lost 0 bases and J lost 4, with 6 bases in between. The V gene's germline CDR1 is SQVTM and CDR2 ANQGSEA. The CDR3 here is CSVEDRATEAFF. In nucleotides, the CDR3 is TGCAGCGTTGAAGACAGGGCCACTGAAGCTTTCTTT.